This T cell receptor beta chain appears in the sequencing data of a study of response to subunit inactivated influenza vaccine. J was trimmed by 7 bases and V by 4 bases; bases with no gene match: 9. Germline V gene sequence: CDR1 DFQATT, CDR2 SNEGSKA (reference sequence). The length of the CDR3 is 15 residues. Study-level findings and limits: Each seasonal influenza vaccination recruits few new T cells, the authors suggested.

Only a few counts were recorded for this clonotype. Its antigen is unknown. MiXCR was run by TCRdb on the RT-PCR reads, yielding one entry per CDR3 protein. The table includes around 580,000 distinct CDR3 sequences, less than 15% detected once. This material consisted of PBMCs from blood, taken about 11 days after vaccination. The chain joins TRBV20-1 to TRBJ1-6; TRBD1 matches 8 bases. The TCR sequence derives from a man aged 45-60 years who received an inactivated influenza vaccine. CDR3 DNA sequence: TGCAGTGCTACCCGCTACCGACAGGGGAATTCACCCCTCCACTTT. It is translated as CSATRYRQGNSPLHF.